This T cell receptor beta chain is drawn from a study of blood T cell repertoires in COVID-19. At the level of the study: The origin of the acute and convalescent COVID-19 samples was the United States, Italy and Spain. The cDNA or gDNA used as material had been derived from T cells, B-cell-depleted T cells, or PBMCs.

Source study methods: The assay estimated nucleated cells by amplifying reference gene primers. TCRdb's table, derived via immunoSEQ multiplex PCR, lists solely in-frame clones and lacks some. The V and J calls and clone size come from that table; D and trimming were worked out from the DNA. The sample yields approximately 170,000 clones, 83% seen once. The CDR3 length is 15 residues. Germline V gene lookup returns CDR1 SGHTA and CDR2 FQGNSA. The germline V and J ends were trimmed by 4 bases and 5 bases, with 15 bases remaining between them. This clone has just a few counts. This clonotype was sampled from a woman over 75 with acute or convalescent COVID-19. The chain joins TRBV7-2 to TRBJ2-1; possible D gene TRBD2, 6 bases. Sequencing was done on a sample of peripheral blood. The CDR3 bases are TGTGCCAGCAGCTACCCGGGACTCCACCACAATGAGCAGTTCTTC. It yields the protein CASSYPGLHHNEQFF.